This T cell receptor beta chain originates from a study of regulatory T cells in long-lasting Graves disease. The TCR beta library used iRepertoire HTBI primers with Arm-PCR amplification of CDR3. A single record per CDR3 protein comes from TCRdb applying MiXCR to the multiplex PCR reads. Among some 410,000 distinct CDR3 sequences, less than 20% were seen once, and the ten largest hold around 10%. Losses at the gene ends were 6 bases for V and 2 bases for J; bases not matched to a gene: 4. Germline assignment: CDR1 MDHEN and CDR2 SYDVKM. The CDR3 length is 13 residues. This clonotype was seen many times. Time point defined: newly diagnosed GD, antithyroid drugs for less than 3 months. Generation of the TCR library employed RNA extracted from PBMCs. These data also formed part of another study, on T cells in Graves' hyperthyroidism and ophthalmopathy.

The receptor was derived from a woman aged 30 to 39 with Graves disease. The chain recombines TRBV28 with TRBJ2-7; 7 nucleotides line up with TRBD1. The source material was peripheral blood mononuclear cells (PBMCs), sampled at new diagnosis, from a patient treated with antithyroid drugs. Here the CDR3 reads CASRATGPYEQYF. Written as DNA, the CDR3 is TGTGCCAGCAGAGCGACAGGGCCCTACGAGCAGTACTTC. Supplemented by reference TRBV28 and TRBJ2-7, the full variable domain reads DVKVTQSSRYLVKRTGEKVFLECVQDMDHENMFWYRQDPGLGLRLIYFSYDVKMKEKGDIPEGYSVSREKKERFSLILESASTNQTSMYLCASRATGPYEQYFGPGTRLTVT.